This TCR beta chain originates from a study of blood T cell dynamics during melanoma immunotherapy. Study overall: Metastatic melanoma patients received first-line pembrolizumab or nivolumab plus ipilimumab. Study outcomes and limitations: PBMC repertoires of eventual disease-control patients split at W3 into clonality or diversity gains.

The time point is: pre-treatment baseline. Disease control meant complete response, partial response or stable disease at 12 weeks. Notes on this clone: Its cognate antigen is unknown.

CDR3 size: 16 residues. The ends were cut back, 5 bases at V and 5 bases at J, with 20 bases in the middle. The germline CDR1 and CDR2 sequences are SGHAT and FQNNGV. Each bulk PBMC sample had about 350 ng DNA loaded. The method was immunoSEQ multiplex PCR; TCRdb's version includes in-frame clones alone and lacks a portion of them. Of 9,500 to 11,000 clones listed, approximately 91% are singletons. This chain links TRBV11-2 with TRBJ2-3; tentative D call: TRBD2 (6 bases). The receptor was isolated from a human donor with melanoma. The sequencing used blood, collected from a patient treated with checkpoint blockade. DNA of the CDR3: TGTGCCAGCAGCCCCCAAGTCGGGAGAAGGGGAGATACGCAGTATTTT. Amino acids: CASSPQVGRRGDTQYF.